The 10 T cell receptor beta chains listed next were all sequenced from one sample in a study of human T cells and chemical hapten exposure. Indicated time point: patch test 1, 2 weeks after DPC sensitization. Noted treatment: therapeutic diphenylcyclopropenone sensitization with weekly scalp DPC. One entry per CDR3 protein, called by TCRdb with MiXCR from the RACE reads. The profile covers fewer than 500,000 distinct CDR3 sequences, with 4.8% appearing a single time and around 2.3% taken by the ten largest. The starting material was whole blood, obtained in connection with sensitization to the hapten diphenylcyclopropenone (DPC). The receptors derive from a woman in her forties or fifties with alopecia areata. Some clones in this sample may be carry-over from other donors' samples.

The sample holds many counts of this clonotype. The V call is TRBV3-1, the J call TRBJ1-1; possibly TRBD1 for D (5 bases). CDR1 LGHDT and CDR2 YNNKEL come from the germline V gene (reference sequence). CDR3 size: 14 residues. V lost 3 bases and J lost 0, with 8 bases in between. CDR3 protein: CASSHRQLNTEAFF. In DNA, the CDR3 is TGTGCCAGCAGCCACCGACAGCTGAACACTGAAGCTTTCTTT.

This clonotype was recorded at least ten times. The rearrangement uses TRBV29-1 and TRBJ2-7, with D unclear. This CDR3 is built from 13 residues. CDR1 and CDR2 (germline): SQVTM, ANQGSEA. Trimming shortened V by 5 bases and J by 3 bases, and 14 bases separated the two germline ends. CDR3 sequence reads: CSVSGSQIYEQYF. The CDR3 coding sequence is TGCAGCGTTTCAGGAAGCCAGATCTACGAGCAGTACTTC.

V gene TRBV6-6 combines with J gene TRBJ2-5, with D unclear. The CDR3 loop spans 13 amino acids. Trimming removed 2 bases at V and 6 bases at J, with 10 bases between. Germline V gives CDR1 MNHNY, CDR2 SVGAGI (reference sequence). CDR3 DNA sequence: TGTGCCAGCAGTTACCCGGATGAGAAGACCCAGTACTTC. It codes for CASSYPDEKTQYF.

This clonotype was picked up a small number of times. The rearrangement links TRBV14 to TRBJ1-3, with D tentatively TRBD1 (5 bases). V dropped 10 bases and J dropped 4 bases, with 11 bases sitting between them. The germline V gene encodes CDR1 SGHDN and CDR2 FVKESK. CDR3 size: 12 residues. The CDR3 DNA follows: TGTGCCATCCGGGGGAGCGGAAACACCATATATTTT. Protein product: CAIRGSGNTIYF.

This clonotype showed up many times. The gene calls are TRBV7-9 and TRBJ1-6; maybe TRBD1 (5 bases). Germline assignment: CDR1 SEHNR and CDR2 FQNEAQ (reference sequence). The CDR3 contains 15 residues. V was pared by 4 bases and J by 6 bases, with 13 bases between. CDR3 amino acids: CASSSPTETNSPLHF. In DNA form, the CDR3 reads TGTGCCAGCAGCTCCCCGACAGAGACTAATTCACCCCTCCACTTT. The whole variable domain, filled in from reference TRBV7-9 and TRBJ1-6, reads DTGVSQNPRHKITKRGQNVTFRCDPISEHNRLYWYRQTLGQGPEFLTYFQNEAQLEKSRLLSDRFSAERPKGSFSTLEIQRTEQGDSAMYLCASSSPTETNSPLHFGNGTRLTVT.

This clonotype was seen a few times. This chain uses TRBV13 with TRBJ2-7; 9 bases map to TRBD1. The length of the CDR3 is 16 residues. V shed 5 bases and J 6 bases; nucleotides not matched to a gene: 14. Germline assignment: CDR1 PRHDT and CDR2 FYEKMQ (reference sequence). The CDR3 sequence is CASSPQVGDRESEQYF. The CDR3 DNA follows: TGTGCCAGCAGCCCCCAGGTGGGGGACAGGGAAAGCGAGCAGTACTTC.

This clonotype was detected many times. V gene TRBV15 combines with J gene TRBJ2-3; no reliable D call. Between the trimmed V and J ends, which lost 3 bases and 7 bases, there was a span of 11 bases. CDR3 length: 13 amino acids. Germline V CDR1 and CDR2: LNHNV, YYDKDF (reference sequence). CDR3 amino acids: CATSRPGPNTQYF. In DNA form, the CDR3 reads TGTGCCACCAGCAGGCCGGGCCCCAATACGCAGTATTTT.

The sample holds many counts of this clonotype. CDR3 bases: TGCGCCAGCAGCCCTCCCGCGGCTGAAGCTTTCTTT. It specifies CASSPPAAEAFF. The chain couples TRBV4-1 to TRBJ1-1; D is unclear. The CDR3 loop spans 12 amino acids. Germline lookup yields CDR1 MGHRA and CDR2 YSYEKL. The V and J ends lost 4 bases and 6 bases respectively, with 9 bases between them.

This clonotype was counted ten times or more. The CDR3 loop is CASSSGGRGYNEQFF. In DNA form, the CDR3 reads TGTGCCAGCAGTTCAGGCGGGAGGGGCTACAATGAGCAGTTCTTC. This chain connects TRBV12-3 or TRBV12-4 to TRBJ2-1; 9 bases align to TRBD2. This CDR3 has 15 residues. The V segment lost 4 bases and the J segment 3 bases; nucleotides outside the gene matches: 4.

J is TRBJ2-3 and V is TRBV6-5; the D gene is possibly TRBD2 (6 bases). V gave up 7 bases and J gave up 3 bases, with 14 bases separating them. The germline V gene has CDR1 MNHEY and CDR2 SVGAGI. This CDR3 contains 14 residues. CDR3 sequence: CASTRGGETDTQYF. CDR3 bases: TGTGCCAGCACGCGGGGCGGAGAAACAGATACGCAGTATTTT.